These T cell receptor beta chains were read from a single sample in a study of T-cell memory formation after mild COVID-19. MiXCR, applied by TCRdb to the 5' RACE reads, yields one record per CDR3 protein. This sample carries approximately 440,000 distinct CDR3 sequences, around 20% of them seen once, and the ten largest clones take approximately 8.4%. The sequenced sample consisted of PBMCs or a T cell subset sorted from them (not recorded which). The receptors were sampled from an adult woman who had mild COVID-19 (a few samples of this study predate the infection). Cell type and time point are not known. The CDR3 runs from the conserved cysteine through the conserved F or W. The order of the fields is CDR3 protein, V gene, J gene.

CDR3aa: CASSLGTSGRAGSDTQYF
v_gene: TRBV5-1
j_gene: TRBJ2-3

CDR3aa: CASTPRGAHNEQFF
v_gene: TRBV4-2
j_gene: TRBJ2-1

CDR3aa: CASSWRARTGELFF
v_gene: TRBV5-4
j_gene: TRBJ2-2

CDR3aa: CASSPPTTYGYTF
v_gene: TRBV18
j_gene: TRBJ1-2

CDR3aa: CASSPPYRGKDKNIQYF
v_gene: TRBV12-3/TRBV12-4
j_gene: TRBJ2-4

CDR3aa: CSVGEDAGANVLTF
v_gene: TRBV29-1
j_gene: TRBJ2-6

CDR3aa: CATSRDSAGGIQYF
v_gene: TRBV15
j_gene: TRBJ2-4

CDR3aa: CATSRAGSATPTDTQYF
v_gene: TRBV15
j_gene: TRBJ2-3

CDR3aa: CASSLRLQLLSGNTIYF
v_gene: TRBV12-3/TRBV12-4
j_gene: TRBJ1-3

CDR3aa: CASSLFGVKAAYPHGYTF
v_gene: TRBV27
j_gene: TRBJ1-2

CDR3aa: CASSDDRNTEAFF
v_gene: TRBV9
j_gene: TRBJ1-1

CDR3aa: CASIPSGTGGGYTF
v_gene: TRBV4-2
j_gene: TRBJ1-2

CDR3aa: CASSLYWATDTQYF
v_gene: TRBV7-2
j_gene: TRBJ2-3

CDR3aa: CASRLNLGRVPSPLHF
v_gene: TRBV12-3/TRBV12-4
j_gene: TRBJ1-6

CDR3aa: CSARHSGDPNTEAFF
v_gene: TRBV20-1
j_gene: TRBJ1-1

CDR3aa: CASNLPPADTQYF
v_gene: TRBV19
j_gene: TRBJ2-3

CDR3aa: CASSPSLAYNEQFF
v_gene: TRBV9
j_gene: TRBJ2-1

CDR3aa: CASRFTSSYNEQFF
v_gene: TRBV6-2/TRBV6-3
j_gene: TRBJ2-1

CDR3aa: CATSDRMGTRDNEQFF
v_gene: TRBV24-1
j_gene: TRBJ2-1

CDR3aa: CASRKGAYNSPLHF
v_gene: TRBV6-1
j_gene: TRBJ1-6

CDR3aa: CASSMTIYTEAFF
v_gene: TRBV19
j_gene: TRBJ1-1

CDR3aa: CASSPAPGDTQYF
v_gene: TRBV7-3
j_gene: TRBJ2-3

CDR3aa: CASSYLRGATGELFF
v_gene: TRBV6-2/TRBV6-3
j_gene: TRBJ2-2

CDR3aa: CASSRGAGTGELFF
v_gene: TRBV7-9
j_gene: TRBJ2-2